This T cell receptor beta chain was sequenced for a study of T-cell memory formation after mild COVID-19 (dated by TCRdb to the early 2020s). Describing the broader study: Most TCR sequence clusters were specific to one of the two donors. T-cell clones expanding and contracting after mild COVID-19 in two donors were tracked by longitudinal TCRalpha and TCRbeta repertoire sequencing. The cohort comprised two young, previously healthy adult volunteers, one female and one male. Study-wide findings and limitations: Contracting CD4+ clones were located mainly in the CM and EM memory subsets, whereas CD8+ clones were found to be enriched in EMRA. Some responding clones were detected in pre-infection memory, suggesting pre-existing cross-reactive memory T cells joined the SARS-CoV-2 response. The second-wave clones that peaked on day 37 were not confirmed to be SARS-CoV-2 specific. Balanced CD4/CD8 phenotypes were observed for clones contracting from day 15 to 85, whereas a bias towards CD4+ was observed for a second wave of clones expanding from day 15 to 37. Only two mild cases were covered in the study, and larger cohorts including severe cases with pre-infection samples were considered necessary.

This clonotype was seen a handful of times. No antigen is known for it. No base-level quality is on record; no much larger clone is a single base apart. From its cysteine to its phenylalanine, the CDR3 spans 16 amino acids. Only the CDR3 DNA stays, 48 bases, in frame from base 1. CDR1 MGHRA and CDR2 YSYEKL are derived from the germline V gene. V is reduced by 0 bases and J by 0 bases, leaving a spacing of 9 bases between them. Sequenced on an Illumina NovaSeq 6000. TCRalpha and TCRbeta cDNA libraries were built by 5'RACE with constant-segment primers, adding sample barcodes and unique molecular identifiers. RNA was extracted from every sample with Trizol reagent. Library amplification was performed in two PCR steps, and a second sample barcode and Illumina TruSeq adapters were introduced in the second step. The libraries were sequenced on an Illumina NovaSeq using 2 x 150 bp paired-end reads. In the original analysis: With migec v1.2.7, reads were demultiplexed and then collapsed into UMI-guided consensus sequences. With mixcr v2.1.11, UMI consensuses were aligned to TRA and TRB V and J templates and assembled into clonotypes. A clonotype was counted as expanded or contracted only if both edgeR and NoisET called the change significant, with noise models trained on biological replicates. For edgeR calls, the cutoffs were a false discovery rate-adjusted p below 0.01 and a log2 fold-change threshold of 1. As an exploratory analysis of dynamics, max-normalized trajectories of the 1000 most abundant clonotypes were examined with PCA combined with hierarchical clustering. Each responding clone was given a CD4 or CD8 phenotype based on the CD4+ and CD8+ repertoires, which had been sequenced separately. The raw public reads went through TCRdb reprocessing: fastp at Q25, MiXCR clone calling, in-frame beta chains kept. Identical CDR3 protein sequences are pooled into one entry, listed with their most common genes and DNA. These V and J calls rely on TCRdb rather than the paper's analysis. Present in this sample are just over 400,000 distinct CDR3 sequences, 20% to 30% of which were seen just once. The top ten clones comprise about 12% of the sample.

Ficoll-Paque density gradient centrifugation was used to isolate PBMCs. The origin of this receptor is an adult woman who had mild COVID-19 (a few samples of this study predate the infection). The sample titles of this study are shuffled in the database, so cell type and time point are left out; the donor was told from shared clones. Sequencing was carried out using PBMCs or a T cell subset sorted from them (not recorded which). Rearrangement joined TRBV4-1 to TRBJ2-1; the D gene lacks a confident call. Read as DNA, the sequence is TGCGCCAGCAGCCAAGATCAGGCTGCCTCCTACAATGAGCAGTTCTTC. Translated, this gives CASSQDQAASYNEQFF.